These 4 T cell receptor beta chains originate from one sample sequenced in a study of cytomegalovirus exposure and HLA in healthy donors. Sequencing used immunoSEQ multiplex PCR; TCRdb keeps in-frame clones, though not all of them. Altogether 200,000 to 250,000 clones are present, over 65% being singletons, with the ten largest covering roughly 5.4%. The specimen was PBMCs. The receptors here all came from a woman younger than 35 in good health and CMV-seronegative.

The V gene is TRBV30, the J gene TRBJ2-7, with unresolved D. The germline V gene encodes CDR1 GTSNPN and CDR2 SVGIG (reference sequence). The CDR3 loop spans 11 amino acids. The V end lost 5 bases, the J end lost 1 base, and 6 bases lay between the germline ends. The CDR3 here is CAWGESYEQYF. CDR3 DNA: TGTGCCTGGGGGGAATCCTACGAGCAGTACTTC.

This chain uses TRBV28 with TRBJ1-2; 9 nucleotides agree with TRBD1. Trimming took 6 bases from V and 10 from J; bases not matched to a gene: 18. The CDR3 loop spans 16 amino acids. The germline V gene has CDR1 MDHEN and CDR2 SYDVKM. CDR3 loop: CASRKPGTGMGIDYTF. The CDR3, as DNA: TGTGCCAGCAGGAAGCCGGGGACAGGGATGGGTATTGACTACACCTTC.

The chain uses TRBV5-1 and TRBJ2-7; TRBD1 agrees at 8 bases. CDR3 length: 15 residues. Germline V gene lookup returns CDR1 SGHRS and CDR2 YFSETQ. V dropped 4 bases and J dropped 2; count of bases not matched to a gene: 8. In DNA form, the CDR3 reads TGCGCCAGCAGCCCGGAGGGACAGGCTACCTACGAGCAGTACTTC. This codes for CASSPEGQATYEQYF. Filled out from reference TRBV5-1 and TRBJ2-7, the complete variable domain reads KAGVTQTPRYLIKTRGQQVTLSCSPISGHRSVSWYQQTPGQGLQFLFEYFSETQRNKGNFPGRFSGRQFSNSRSEMNVSTLELGDSALYLCASSPEGQATYEQYFGPGTRLTVT.

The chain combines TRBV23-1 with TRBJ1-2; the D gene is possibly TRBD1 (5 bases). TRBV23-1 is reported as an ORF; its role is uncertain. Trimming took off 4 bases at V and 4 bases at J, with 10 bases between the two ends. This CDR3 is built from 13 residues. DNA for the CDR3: TGCGCCAGCAGTCTGACAGCTAGCTATGGCTACACCTTC. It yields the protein CASSLTASYGYTF.